The 12 T cell receptor beta chains presented below share a single source sample, sequenced in a study of CD8+ T cells in alopecia areata. cDNA prepared by RNA extraction and subsequent reverse transcription served as the template for sequencing. The assay was immunoSEQ multiplex PCR, and TCRdb's table has in-frame clones only and misses some. There are more than 150,000 clones in the sample; about 60% occur only once, and roughly 15% lies in the top ten. This specimen was CD4+ T cells sorted from blood, taken at week 0. The receptors derive from a human donor with alopecia areata.

This clone was seen more than once but under ten times. The chain carries TRBV7-9 and TRBJ1-5; D may be TRBD1 (6 bases). There are 14 residues in the CDR3. Deletions cut 1 base from V and 8 bases from J, with 12 bases between. Germline V gene lookup returns CDR1 SEHNR and CDR2 FQNEAQ (reference sequence). Here the CDR3 reads CASSLGAGAEPQHF. CDR3 DNA: TGTGCCAGCAGCTTAGGAGCAGGGGCTGAGCCCCAGCATTTT.

The genes are TRBV19 and TRBJ1-1; D is undetermined. Looked up from germline, CDR1 is LNHDA and CDR2 is SQIVND (reference sequence). The CDR3 length is 15 residues. V was clipped by 3 bases and J by 0 bases, with 11 bases between them. The CDR3 here is CASSIEGGMNTEAFF. In nucleotides, the CDR3 is TGTGCCAGTAGTATCGAGGGAGGGATGAACACTGAAGCTTTCTTT.

V gene TRBV7-9 combines with J gene TRBJ2-3; 9 bases map to TRBD2. V shed 5 bases, J shed 3 bases, and the junction held 6 bases outside the gene matches. This CDR3 is built from 15 residues. Germline V lookup: CDR1 SEHNR, CDR2 FQNEAQ (reference sequence). CDR3: CASSTQAGGTDTQYF. For the CDR3, the DNA is TGTGCCAGCAGCACCCAAGCGGGGGGTACAGATACGCAGTATTTT.

The chain employs TRBV29-1 and TRBJ1-3; D is undetermined. V lost 0 bases to trimming and J lost 4 bases, with 4 bases between them. The CDR3 length is 12 residues. Germline V gives CDR1 SQVTM, CDR2 ANQGSEA. The CDR3 region is CSVEEPGNTIYF. The CDR3 DNA reads as TGCAGCGTTGAAGAACCAGGAAACACCATATATTTT.

This clone was found a few times. The rearrangement uses TRBV6-6 and TRBJ2-1; a weak D match, TRBD2 (6 bases). This CDR3 is 14 amino acids long. Looked up from germline, CDR1 is MNHNY and CDR2 is SVGAGI (reference sequence). Trimming stripped 4 bases from V and 5 bases from J, with 12 bases between. The DNA of the CDR3 is TGTGCCAGCAGTTTCCCCGGGACTGACAATGAGCAGTTCTTC. This translates into CASSFPGTDNEQFF.

The chain joins TRBV30 to TRBJ1-1; 9 positions agree with TRBD1. The V gene's germline CDR1 is GTSNPN and CDR2 SVGIG (reference sequence). The trim removed 0 bases at V and 3 bases at J, leaving 2 bases unmatched. This CDR3 spans 14 amino acids. The CDR3 spells CAWSVQGAYTEAFF. CDR3 coding DNA: TGTGCCTGGAGTGTACAGGGGGCGTACACTGAAGCTTTCTTT.

This clone has only a few counts. The chain is built from TRBV18 and TRBJ2-7; 7 bases are a match to TRBD2. There are 13 residues in the CDR3. CDR1 and CDR2 from the germline V gene are KGHSH and LQKENI. The J segment lost 4 bases and the V segment lost 5 bases, leaving 5 bases of the junction unmatched. CDR3 nucleotides: TGTGCCAGCTCAACGGGAGGAAGTTACGAGCAGTACTTC. It is translated as CASSTGGSYEQYF.

In regard to this clone: At one boundary the junction diverges from the germline segment, which might be a read error. The V gene is TRBV11-3, the J gene TRBJ2-7, with D hard to call. The CDR3 is made up of 11 amino acids. Germline values: CDR1 SGHNT, CDR2 YENEEA. CDR3 loop: CASSLVRSSTF. The CDR3 DNA is TGTGCCAGCAGCTTAGTCAGGTCGTCCACCTTC.

This clone was seen a few times. This sequence joins TRBV29-1 and TRBJ2-3; 8 nucleotides align to TRBD1. The germline V gene has CDR1 SQVTM and CDR2 ANQGSEA. This CDR3 spans 14 amino acids. Trimming at V came to 4 bases and at J to 2 bases, leaving 5 bases not matched to a gene. In DNA form, the CDR3 reads TGCAGCGTTGTTAAGGACAGGGTCACAGATACGCAGTATTTT. Its protein product is CSVVKDRVTDTQYF.

The CDR3 reads CSVSRDLTDTQYF. The CDR3 DNA is TGCAGCGTGTCACGGGACCTCACAGATACGCAGTATTTT. The chain couples TRBV29-1 to TRBJ2-3; D possibly uses TRBD1 or TRBD2 (5 bases each). The CDR3 contains 13 residues. V was clipped by 6 bases and J by 2 bases, with 12 bases between them. The germline CDR1 and CDR2 sequences are SQVTM and ANQGSEA.

J is TRBJ2-2 and V is TRBV28; TRBD1 or TRBD2 may be the D gene (6 bases each). The germline V and J ends were trimmed by 7 bases and 1 base, with 16 bases remaining between them. The CDR3 covers 16 residues. Germline assignment: CDR1 MDHEN and CDR2 SYDVKM. The CDR3, as DNA: TGTGCCAGCATTAGGGGGGCCTTTCAGAACACCGGGGAGCTGTTTTTT. It encodes CASIRGAFQNTGELFF.

This clone was seen just once. The gene calls are TRBV7-9 and TRBJ2-5; D is unclear. Per the germline V gene, CDR1 is SEHNR and CDR2 is FQNEAQ (reference sequence). This CDR3 is built from 11 residues. V dropped 3 bases and J dropped 4 bases, with 3 bases sitting between them. CDR3 sequence: CASSFSETQYF. CDR3 sequence (DNA): TGTGCCAGCAGCTTTTCAGAGACCCAGTACTTC.